A selection of T cell receptor beta chains follows, all from one sample in a study of T cell repertoires in cytomegalovirus infection. TCRdb reanalysed the reads using MiXCR and keeps one entry per CDR3 protein. This table has 600,000 to 800,000 distinct CDR3 sequences, 24% appearing once. Sample: CD8+ T cells from PBMCs. These TCRs come from a human donor in good health (CMV status not recorded). Some clones in this sample may be carry-over from other donors' samples. Both conserved end residues are part of each CDR3. A D gene is named only where the DNA matches it firmly. Not every row has a clone size; where given, it reads once, few, many or a size class.

j_call: TRBJ2-7; cdr3_length: 13; clone_size: few; d_call: .; v_call: TRBV7-9; cdr3_aa: CASSFPRTYEQYF; cdr3_nt: TGTGCCAGCAGCTTTCCCAGGACCTACGAGCAGTACTTC
j_call: TRBJ1-5; cdr3_length: 16; clone_size: few; d_call: .; v_call: TRBV20-1; cdr3_aa: CSARDYRQGSVQPQHF; cdr3_nt: TGCAGTGCTAGAGATTACCGGCAGGGGAGTGTTCAGCCCCAGCATTTT
j_call: TRBJ2-1; cdr3_length: 16; clone_size: few; d_call: .; v_call: TRBV6-6; cdr3_aa: CASSWEGAELRNEQFF; cdr3_nt: TGTGCCAGCAGTTGGGAGGGGGCCGAATTAAGGAATGAGCAGTTCTTC
j_call: TRBJ2-1; cdr3_length: 14; clone_size: few; d_call: TRBD2; v_call: TRBV27; cdr3_aa: CASSLRSGGHEQFF; cdr3_nt: TGTGCCAGCAGTTTAAGGAGCGGGGGCCATGAGCAGTTCTTC
j_call: TRBJ2-5; cdr3_length: 18; clone_size: many; d_call: TRBD1; v_call: TRBV7-6; cdr3_aa: CASRRTIQGDLGWETQYF; cdr3_nt: TGTGCCAGCAGACGGACCATCCAGGGGGATCTTGGCTGGGAGACCCAGTACTTC
j_call: TRBJ1-4; cdr3_length: 16; clone_size: .; d_call: .; v_call: TRBV19; cdr3_aa: CASSSQPGHRFEKLFF; cdr3_nt: TGTGCCAGTAGTTCGCAACCGGGACATCGGTTCGAAAAACTGTTTTTT
j_call: TRBJ1-1; cdr3_length: 15; clone_size: few; d_call: .; v_call: TRBV10-3; cdr3_aa: CAITERDSMNTEAFF; cdr3_nt: TGTGCCATCACCGAAAGAGACAGCATGAACACTGAAGCTTTCTTT
j_call: TRBJ1-2; cdr3_length: 11; clone_size: .; d_call: .; v_call: TRBV29-1; cdr3_aa: CSVLQGRGYTF; cdr3_nt: TGCAGCGTCCTTCAAGGAAGGGGCTACACCTTC
j_call: TRBJ1-2; cdr3_length: 13; clone_size: many; d_call: .; v_call: TRBV6-5; cdr3_aa: CASSSTVDHGYTF; cdr3_nt: TGTGCCAGCAGTTCCACAGTTGATCATGGCTACACCTTC
j_call: TRBJ2-1; cdr3_length: 15; clone_size: .; d_call: TRBD1; v_call: TRBV6-2/TRBV6-3; cdr3_aa: CVSTPGQGYYNEQFF; cdr3_nt: TGTGTCAGCACCCCCGGACAGGGATACTACAATGAGCAGTTCTTC
j_call: TRBJ1-1; cdr3_length: 15; clone_size: .; d_call: .; v_call: TRBV5-4; cdr3_aa: CASSLGVFGDTEAFF; cdr3_nt: TGTGCCAGCAGCTTGGGGGTGTTTGGGGACACTGAAGCTTTCTTT
j_call: TRBJ1-4; cdr3_length: 13; clone_size: .; d_call: .; v_call: TRBV6-6; cdr3_aa: CATMGPSVEKLFF; cdr3_nt: TGTGCCACTATGGGTCCCTCGGTTGAAAAACTGTTTTTT
j_call: TRBJ2-7; cdr3_length: 16; clone_size: many; d_call: .; v_call: TRBV12-3/TRBV12-4; cdr3_aa: CASTLTEGHQYYEQYF; cdr3_nt: TGTGCCAGCACCCTGACAGAAGGTCACCAATACTACGAGCAGTACTTC
j_call: TRBJ1-1; cdr3_length: 15; clone_size: .; d_call: .; v_call: TRBV28; cdr3_aa: CASSPNKGGWAEAFF; cdr3_nt: TGTGCCAGCAGTCCGAATAAAGGGGGGTGGGCTGAAGCTTTCTTT
j_call: TRBJ2-4; cdr3_length: 15; clone_size: .; d_call: .; v_call: TRBV23-1; cdr3_aa: CASSPFTGAKNIQYF; cdr3_nt: TGCGCCAGCAGTCCCTTCACAGGAGCCAAAAACATTCAGTACTTC
j_call: TRBJ1-2; cdr3_length: 15; clone_size: few; d_call: .; v_call: TRBV4-2; cdr3_aa: CASSQEHGDQHGYTF; cdr3_nt: TGTGCCAGCAGCCAAGAACACGGGGATCAACATGGCTACACCTTC
j_call: TRBJ2-1; cdr3_length: 15; clone_size: many; d_call: TRBD2; v_call: TRBV12-3/TRBV12-4; cdr3_aa: CASRVLAGQYNEQFF; cdr3_nt: TGTGCCAGCAGAGTACTAGCGGGCCAATACAATGAGCAGTTCTTC
j_call: TRBJ2-2; cdr3_length: 16; clone_size: once; d_call: .; v_call: TRBV28; cdr3_aa: CASSFLGLENTGELFF; cdr3_nt: TGTGCCAGCAGTTTTCTGGGACTTGAGAACACCGGGGAGCTGTTTTTT
j_call: TRBJ1-2; cdr3_length: 15; clone_size: .; d_call: .; v_call: TRBV7-9; cdr3_aa: CASSLTSSRVDGYTF; cdr3_nt: TGTGCCAGCAGCTTGACGTCAAGTAGGGTGGATGGCTACACCTTC
j_call: TRBJ2-3; cdr3_length: 15; clone_size: many; d_call: .; v_call: TRBV7-9; cdr3_aa: CASSLRENTPDTQYF; cdr3_nt: TGTGCCAGCAGCTTACGGGAGAACACTCCAGATACGCAGTATTTT
j_call: TRBJ1-6; cdr3_length: 14; clone_size: .; d_call: .; v_call: TRBV20-1; cdr3_aa: CSAPSREGNSPLHF; cdr3_nt: TGCAGTGCCCCTAGCCGGGAGGGTAATTCACCCCTCCACTTT
j_call: TRBJ2-3; cdr3_length: 14; clone_size: .; d_call: .; v_call: TRBV6-2/TRBV6-3; cdr3_aa: CASSYPAPGDTQYF; cdr3_nt: TGTGCCAGCAGTTACCCCGCGCCGGGGGATACGCAGTATTTT
j_call: TRBJ2-5; cdr3_length: 12; clone_size: many; d_call: .; v_call: TRBV7-9; cdr3_aa: CASRWVRETQYF; cdr3_nt: TGTGCCAGCAGGTGGGTCCGAGAGACCCAGTACTTC
j_call: TRBJ1-3; cdr3_length: 15; clone_size: .; d_call: .; v_call: TRBV28; cdr3_aa: CASRGVGGEGNTIYF; cdr3_nt: TGTGCCAGCAGAGGGGTTGGGGGAGAAGGAAACACCATATATTTT
j_call: TRBJ2-6; cdr3_length: 18; clone_size: once; d_call: TRBD2; v_call: TRBV9; cdr3_aa: CASSVPSGEHSGANVLTF; cdr3_nt: TGTGCCAGCAGCGTACCCAGCGGGGAACACTCTGGGGCCAACGTCCTGACTTTC
j_call: TRBJ1-1; cdr3_length: 10; clone_size: few; d_call: .; v_call: TRBV29-1; cdr3_aa: CSGADLEAFF; cdr3_nt: TGCAGCGGCGCCGATCTTGAAGCTTTCTTT
j_call: TRBJ2-1; cdr3_length: 15; clone_size: many; d_call: TRBD1; v_call: TRBV5-1; cdr3_aa: CASSLRRDRGNEQFF; cdr3_nt: TGCGCCAGCAGCTTGAGGAGGGACAGGGGTAATGAGCAGTTCTTC
j_call: TRBJ2-7; cdr3_length: 12; clone_size: .; d_call: .; v_call: TRBV25-1; cdr3_aa: CASSEWEGRGYF; cdr3_nt: TGTGCCAGCAGTGAATGGGAAGGTCGAGGGTACTTC
j_call: TRBJ1-1; cdr3_length: 19; clone_size: many; d_call: .; v_call: TRBV7-6; cdr3_aa: CASSLGAPSGYPMNTEAFF; cdr3_nt: TGTGCCAGCAGCTTAGGGGCCCCCTCAGGTTATCCAATGAACACTGAAGCTTTCTTT
j_call: TRBJ2-2; cdr3_length: 14; clone_size: .; d_call: .; v_call: TRBV29-1; cdr3_aa: CSVGAYRDTGELFF; cdr3_nt: TGCAGCGTTGGCGCCTATCGGGACACCGGGGAGCTGTTTTTT
j_call: TRBJ2-7; cdr3_length: 16; clone_size: .; d_call: TRBD2; v_call: TRBV27; cdr3_aa: CASSLVAGSPIYEQYF; cdr3_nt: TGTGCCAGCAGTTTAGTAGCGGGGAGCCCAATTTACGAGCAGTACTTC
j_call: TRBJ2-7; cdr3_length: 14; clone_size: many; d_call: .; v_call: TRBV7-9; cdr3_aa: CASSLVGRPYEQYF; cdr3_nt: TGTGCCAGCAGCTTAGTGGGGAGACCCTACGAGCAGTACTTC
j_call: TRBJ2-1; cdr3_length: 15; clone_size: .; d_call: TRBD2; v_call: TRBV4-1; cdr3_aa: CASSPEASGNNEQFF; cdr3_nt: TGCGCCAGCAGCCCGGAGGCTAGCGGAAACAATGAGCAGTTCTTC
j_call: TRBJ1-6; cdr3_length: 14; clone_size: .; d_call: .; v_call: TRBV20-1; cdr3_aa: CSAREWQADSPLHF; cdr3_nt: TGCAGTGCTAGAGAGTGGCAAGCGGATTCACCCCTCCACTTT
j_call: TRBJ2-2; cdr3_length: 15; clone_size: .; d_call: .; v_call: TRBV27; cdr3_aa: CASSLTGTGTGELFF; cdr3_nt: TGTGCCAGCAGTTTGACCGGGACTGGCACCGGGGAGCTGTTTTTT
j_call: TRBJ2-3; cdr3_length: 14; clone_size: .; d_call: TRBD2; v_call: TRBV7-9; cdr3_aa: CATRGGLQTDTQYF; cdr3_nt: TGTGCCACCCGGGGGGGCCTTCAGACAGATACGCAGTATTTT
j_call: TRBJ1-2; cdr3_length: 14; clone_size: few; d_call: .; v_call: TRBV28; cdr3_aa: CASTRTPDNYGYTF; cdr3_nt: TGTGCCAGCACCCGGACTCCGGACAACTATGGCTACACCTTC
j_call: TRBJ1-2; cdr3_length: 13; clone_size: few; d_call: .; v_call: TRBV29-1; cdr3_aa: CSVETRDVGGYTF; cdr3_nt: TGCAGCGTTGAGACTAGGGACGTGGGGGGCTACACCTTC
j_call: TRBJ2-1; cdr3_length: 16; clone_size: few; d_call: .; v_call: TRBV7-9; cdr3_aa: CASSLLASDLYNEQFF; cdr3_nt: TGTGCCAGCAGCTTACTAGCCTCGGATCTCTACAATGAGCAGTTCTTC
j_call: TRBJ1-4; cdr3_length: 16; clone_size: few; d_call: TRBD1; v_call: TRBV6-6; cdr3_aa: CASRRGQGVENEKLFF; cdr3_nt: TGTGCCAGCAGGAGGGGACAGGGTGTAGAAAATGAAAAACTGTTTTTT
j_call: TRBJ2-3; cdr3_length: 16; clone_size: many; d_call: .; v_call: TRBV7-8; cdr3_aa: CASSSRSTRPRDTQYF; cdr3_nt: TGTGCCAGCAGCTCCCGATCGACCCGACCCAGGGATACGCAGTATTTT
j_call: TRBJ1-1; cdr3_length: 14; clone_size: .; d_call: TRBD1; v_call: TRBV6-2/TRBV6-3; cdr3_aa: CASSPSLTGSSAFF; cdr3_nt: TGTGCCAGCAGCCCCAGTTTGACAGGGTCTTCAGCTTTCTTT
j_call: TRBJ1-3; cdr3_length: 15; clone_size: .; d_call: TRBD1; v_call: TRBV12-3/TRBV12-4; cdr3_aa: CASRSQGALGNTIYF; cdr3_nt: TGTGCCAGCAGATCGCAGGGGGCACTTGGAAACACCATATATTTT
j_call: TRBJ2-7; cdr3_length: 12; clone_size: once; d_call: .; v_call: TRBV29-1; cdr3_aa: CSVAGRSYEQYF; cdr3_nt: TGCAGCGTTGCTGGCAGGTCCTACGAGCAGTACTTC
j_call: TRBJ2-1; cdr3_length: 12; clone_size: many; d_call: .; v_call: TRBV7-9; cdr3_aa: CASSEVVYEQFF; cdr3_nt: TGTGCCAGCAGCGAAGTAGTCTATGAGCAGTTCTTC
j_call: TRBJ2-7; cdr3_length: 16; clone_size: few; d_call: .; v_call: TRBV6-6; cdr3_aa: CASSPRGGETLYEQYF; cdr3_nt: TGTGCCAGCAGTCCCCGAGGAGGGGAAACCCTCTACGAGCAGTACTTC
j_call: TRBJ2-7; cdr3_length: 11; clone_size: few; d_call: .; v_call: TRBV20-1; cdr3_aa: CSARNGWEQYF; cdr3_nt: TGCAGTGCGCGGAATGGGTGGGAGCAGTACTTC
j_call: TRBJ2-1; cdr3_length: 13; clone_size: .; d_call: TRBD2; v_call: TRBV20-1; cdr3_aa: CSARGAGGNEQFF; cdr3_nt: TGCAGTGCTAGAGGCGCGGGGGGCAATGAGCAGTTCTTC
j_call: TRBJ1-3; cdr3_length: 14; clone_size: many; d_call: .; v_call: TRBV7-8; cdr3_aa: CASSLGGVGNTIYF; cdr3_nt: TGTGCCAGCAGCTTAGGTGGTGTCGGAAACACCATATATTTT
j_call: TRBJ2-3; cdr3_length: 16; clone_size: .; d_call: TRBD2; v_call: TRBV7-3; cdr3_aa: CASSSLGAGLSDTQYF; cdr3_nt: TGTGCCAGCAGCTCCCTCGGAGCGGGGTTGTCAGATACGCAGTATTTT
j_call: TRBJ2-3; cdr3_length: 15; clone_size: .; d_call: TRBD1; v_call: TRBV19; cdr3_aa: CASSIRTGGADTQYF; cdr3_nt: TGTGCCAGTAGTATTCGGACAGGTGGTGCAGATACGCAGTATTTT
j_call: TRBJ1-2; cdr3_length: 15; clone_size: many; d_call: TRBD1; v_call: TRBV7-2; cdr3_aa: CASSLWTGENYGYTF; cdr3_nt: TGTGCCAGCAGCTTATGGACAGGGGAGAACTATGGCTACACCTTC
j_call: TRBJ2-1; cdr3_length: 15; clone_size: .; d_call: .; v_call: TRBV6-4; cdr3_aa: CASSESPGTSNEQFF; cdr3_nt: TGTGCCAGCAGTGAGAGTCCCGGGACCTCCAATGAGCAGTTCTTC
j_call: TRBJ2-5; cdr3_length: 15; clone_size: .; d_call: TRBD1; v_call: TRBV6-5; cdr3_aa: CASSSRTGGGETQYF; cdr3_nt: TGTGCCAGCAGTTCTCGGACAGGGGGTGGGGAGACCCAGTACTTC
j_call: TRBJ2-1; cdr3_length: 15; clone_size: few; d_call: .; v_call: TRBV6-5; cdr3_aa: CASSYGGDYDNEQFF; cdr3_nt: TGTGCCAGCAGTTACGGCGGGGATTACGACAATGAGCAGTTCTTC